This T cell receptor beta chain appears in the sequencing data of a study of preoperative IRX-2 immunotherapy in early breast cancer. This clone was seen only a few times. The V end was cut by 5 bases, the J end by 0 bases, with 11 bases between. The CDR3 length is 15 residues. Germline V gives CDR1 MNHGY, CDR2 SAAAGT. Profiling relied on immunoSEQ multiplex PCR, and the TCRdb table lists in-frame clones only, not all of them. The sample lists 35,000 to 40,000 clones, roughly four fifths occurring once. Treatment reported: preoperative locoregional IRX-2 cytokine immunotherapy. This phase Ib study tested locoregional IRX-2 cytokine immunotherapy given before surgery.

This sequence was found in a human donor with breast cancer. V usage is TRBV6-8 and J usage is TRBJ1-3, with D hard to call. The sample here was lymph node tissue, taken after IRX-2 immunotherapy. This CDR3 reads CASSAITSSGNTIYF. In DNA, the CDR3 is TGTGCCAGCAGTGCAATCACAAGCTCTGGAAACACCATATATTTT.